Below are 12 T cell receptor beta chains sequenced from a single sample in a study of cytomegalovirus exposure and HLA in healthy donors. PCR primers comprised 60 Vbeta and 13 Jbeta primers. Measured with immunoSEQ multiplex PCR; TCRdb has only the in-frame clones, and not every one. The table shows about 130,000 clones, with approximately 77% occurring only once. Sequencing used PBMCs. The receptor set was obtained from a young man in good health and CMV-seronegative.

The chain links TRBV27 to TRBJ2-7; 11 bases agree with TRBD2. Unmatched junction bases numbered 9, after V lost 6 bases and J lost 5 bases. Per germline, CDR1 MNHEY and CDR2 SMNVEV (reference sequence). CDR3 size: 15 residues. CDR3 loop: CASRRTSGSGDEQYF. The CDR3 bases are TGTGCCAGCAGACGAACTAGCGGGAGTGGGGACGAGCAGTACTTC.

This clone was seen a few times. CDR3 DNA: TGTGCCAGCAGTGAGCTCGCGTATAGCTACAATGAGCAGTTCTTC. Amino acid sequence: CASSELAYSYNEQFF. The chain uses TRBV2 and TRBJ2-1; no firm D call. V dropped 3 bases and J dropped 3 bases, with 12 bases sitting between them. Germline values: CDR1 SNHLY, CDR2 FYNNEI. This CDR3 has 15 amino acids.

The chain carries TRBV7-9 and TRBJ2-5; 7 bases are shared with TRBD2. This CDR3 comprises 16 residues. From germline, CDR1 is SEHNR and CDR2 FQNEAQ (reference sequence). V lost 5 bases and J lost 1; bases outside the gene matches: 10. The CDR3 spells CASSPSSGLIQETQYF. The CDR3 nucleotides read TGTGCCAGCAGCCCTTCTAGCGGCCTCATCCAAGAGACCCAGTACTTC.

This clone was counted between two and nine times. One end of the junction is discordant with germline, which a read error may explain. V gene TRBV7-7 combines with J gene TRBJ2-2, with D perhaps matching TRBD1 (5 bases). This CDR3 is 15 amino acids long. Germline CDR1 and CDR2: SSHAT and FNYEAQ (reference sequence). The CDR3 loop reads CASSLGQGGTGELFF. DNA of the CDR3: TGTGCTAGCAGCTTGGGGCAAGGTGGCACCGGGGAGCTGTTTTTT.

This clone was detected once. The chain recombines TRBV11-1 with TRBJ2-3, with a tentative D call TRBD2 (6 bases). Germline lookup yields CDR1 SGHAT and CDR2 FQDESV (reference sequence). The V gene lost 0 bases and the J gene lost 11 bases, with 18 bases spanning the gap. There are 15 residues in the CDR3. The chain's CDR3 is CASSLAQGMSSVQYF. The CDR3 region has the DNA TGTGCCAGCAGCTTAGCGCAGGGAATGTCTAGCGTGCAGTATTTT.

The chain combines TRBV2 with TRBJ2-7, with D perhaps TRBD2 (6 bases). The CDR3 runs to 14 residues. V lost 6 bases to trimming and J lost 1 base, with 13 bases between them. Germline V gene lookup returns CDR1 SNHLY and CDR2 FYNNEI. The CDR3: CASRGLGESYEQYF. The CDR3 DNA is TGTGCCAGCAGGGGACTTGGGGAATCCTACGAGCAGTACTTC. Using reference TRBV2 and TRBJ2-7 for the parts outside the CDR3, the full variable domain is EPEVTQTPSHQVTQMGQEVILRCVPISNHLYFYWYRQILGQKVEFLVSFYNNEISEKSEIFDDQFSVERPDGSNFTLKIRSTKLEDSAMYFCASRGLGESYEQYFGPGTRLTVT.

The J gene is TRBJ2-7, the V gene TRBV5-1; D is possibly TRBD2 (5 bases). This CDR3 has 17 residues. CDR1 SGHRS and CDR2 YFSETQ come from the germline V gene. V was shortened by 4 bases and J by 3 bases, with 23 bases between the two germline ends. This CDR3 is CASSRTSPETINYEQYF. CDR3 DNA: TGCGCCAGCAGCCGGACCTCTCCAGAGACTATCAACTACGAGCAGTACTTC.

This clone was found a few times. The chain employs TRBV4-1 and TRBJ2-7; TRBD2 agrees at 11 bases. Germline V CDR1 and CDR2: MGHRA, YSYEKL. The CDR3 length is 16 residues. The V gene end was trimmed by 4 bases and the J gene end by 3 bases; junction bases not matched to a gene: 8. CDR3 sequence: CASSPPSGRYDYEQYF. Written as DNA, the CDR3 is TGCGCCAGCAGCCCACCTAGCGGGAGGTATGACTACGAGCAGTACTTC.

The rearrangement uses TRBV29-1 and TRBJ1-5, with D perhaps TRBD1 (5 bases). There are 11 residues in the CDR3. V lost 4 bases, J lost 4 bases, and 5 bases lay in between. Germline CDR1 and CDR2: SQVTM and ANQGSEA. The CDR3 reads CSVGQNQPQHF. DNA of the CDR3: TGCAGCGTTGGACAGAATCAGCCCCAGCATTTT.

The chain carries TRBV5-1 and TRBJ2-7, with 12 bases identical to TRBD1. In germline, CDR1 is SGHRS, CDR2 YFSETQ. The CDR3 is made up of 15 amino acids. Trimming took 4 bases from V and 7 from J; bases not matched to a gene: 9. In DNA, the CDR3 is TGCGCCAGCAGCGACCGGGACAGGGGGCGTGGGGAGCAGTACTTC. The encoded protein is CASSDRDRGRGEQYF.

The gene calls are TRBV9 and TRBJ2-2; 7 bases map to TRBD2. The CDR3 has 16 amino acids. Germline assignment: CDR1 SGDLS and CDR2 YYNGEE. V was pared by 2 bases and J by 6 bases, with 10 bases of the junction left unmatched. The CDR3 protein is CASSVSAGVYPGELFF. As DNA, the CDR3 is TGTGCCAGCAGCGTTTCGGCGGGAGTATACCCCGGGGAGCTGTTTTTT.

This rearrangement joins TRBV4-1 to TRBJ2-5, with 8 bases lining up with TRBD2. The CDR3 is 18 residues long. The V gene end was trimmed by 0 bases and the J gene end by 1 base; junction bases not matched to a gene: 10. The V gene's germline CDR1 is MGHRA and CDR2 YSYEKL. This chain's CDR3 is CASSQDLWIAGSQETQYF. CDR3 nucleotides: TGCGCCAGCAGCCAAGATCTATGGATAGCGGGGAGCCAAGAGACCCAGTACTTC.